These 8 T cell receptor beta chains share one sample of origin, sequenced in a study of blood T cell repertoires in COVID-19 (dated by TCRdb to about 2020). Libraries were built with the immunoSEQ multiplex PCR assay. Entries here come from immuneACCESS through TCRdb and include only in-frame sequences with V and J called. Some clones fail to appear in such tables; in the studies checked, an unresolved V gene covers under half of the shortfall, and the cause of the remainder is unknown. In all, the sample holds roughly 200,000 clones, and around 85% of those were seen once. Approximately 18% of the sample lies in the top ten. Sequencing used PBMCs or T cells enriched from blood (not recorded which). All receptors come from a man aged 35 to 55 who had recovered from COVID-19.

V and J are TRBV30 and TRBJ2-7; 11 bases agree with TRBD2. The CDR3 contains 16 residues. V dropped 0 bases and J dropped 7; count of bases not matched to a gene: 11. Germline V CDR1 and CDR2: GTSNPN, SVGIG (reference sequence). The CDR3 is CAWSVLGTSGGREQYF. The CDR3 bases are TGTGCCTGGAGTGTACTGGGGACTAGCGGTGGGAGGGAGCAGTACTTC.

This clone was counted a single time. The chain recombines TRBV10-3 with TRBJ1-5, with D uncertain. CDR3 length: 13 amino acids. CDR1 and CDR2 (germline): ENHRY, SYGVKD. The V gene lost 11 bases and the J gene lost 2 bases, with 13 bases spanning the gap. The DNA of the CDR3 is TGTGCCGCCTCAGGAACGGGCAATCAGCCCCAGCATTTT. Translating gives CAASGTGNQPQHF.

This chain connects TRBV5-4 to TRBJ2-7; 8 bases are shared with TRBD2. This CDR3 comprises 15 residues. The germline CDR1 and CDR2 sequences are SGHNT and YYREEE (reference sequence). The J segment lost 2 bases and the V segment lost 2 bases, leaving 6 bases of the junction unmatched. DNA for the CDR3: TGTGCCAGCAGCTTTGGGACTAGTGGCGCCTACGAGCAGTACTTC. This encodes CASSFGTSGAYEQYF.

The V and J genes are TRBV5-5 and TRBJ2-4; TRBD2 might be the D (6 bases). CDR3 length: 13 amino acids. Germline V gene data show CDR1 as SGHKS and CDR2 as YYEKEE (reference sequence). V lost 4 bases and J lost 6, with 11 bases in between. Here the CDR3 reads CASSPEGINIQYF. CDR3 DNA sequence: TGTGCCAGCAGCCCGGAGGGGATAAACATTCAGTACTTC.

The chain has TRBV9 and TRBJ1-6, with 7 bases lining up with TRBD1. The CDR3 is made up of 15 amino acids. Unmatched junction bases numbered 6, after V lost 4 bases and J lost 5 bases. Germline CDR1 reads SGDLS; CDR2 reads YYNGEE. CDR3 amino acids: CASSTSGTDNSPLHF. The CDR3 DNA follows: TGTGCCAGCAGCACCTCCGGGACAGATAATTCACCCCTCCACTTT.

The rearrangement uses TRBV7-8 and TRBJ1-1; no definite D call. Between the trimmed V and J ends, which lost 0 bases and 4 bases, there was a span of 9 bases. Germline values: CDR1 SGHVS, CDR2 FQNEAQ. The CDR3 totals 14 residues. CDR3 protein: CASSLAAGGTEAFF. The DNA of the CDR3 is TGTGCCAGCAGCTTAGCTGCGGGTGGCACTGAAGCTTTCTTT.

The chain recombines TRBV7-6 with TRBJ1-5, with 9 bases identical to TRBD1. The CDR3 sequence is 15 residues long. The germline V gene has CDR1 SGHVS and CDR2 FNYEAQ. V lost 5 bases to trimming and J lost 6 bases; unmatched junction nucleotides: 8. The CDR3 spells CASSPTGGGGQPQHF. The DNA of the CDR3 is TGTGCCAGCAGCCCTACAGGGGGCGGGGGTCAGCCCCAGCATTTT.

The chain combines TRBV28 with TRBJ1-2; 7 bases match TRBD1. CDR3 length: 13 amino acids. CDR1 and CDR2 (germline): MDHEN, SYDVKM. Germline trimming cut 6 bases from V and 2 bases from J; bases unmatched to any gene: 3. The CDR3 sequence: CASRETGNYGYTF. The CDR3 DNA reads as TGTGCCAGCAGGGAGACAGGGAACTATGGCTACACCTTC.